A single sample gave rise to the 14 T cell receptor beta chains below, sequenced in a study of blood T cell repertoires in COVID-19. Profiled with immunoSEQ multiplex PCR; TCRdb holds only in-frame clones, not every one. The profile shows around 150,000 clones, around 89% of them singletons. The sequenced sample was peripheral blood. These receptor sequences come from a man aged 60 to 69 with acute or convalescent COVID-19.

The rearrangement links TRBV4-2 to TRBJ2-3; TRBD1 agrees at 8 bases. The germline CDR1 and CDR2 sequences are LGHNA and YNFKEQ. The CDR3 extends over 15 amino acids. V lost 3 bases, J lost 6 bases, and 8 bases stayed unmatched. CDR3 residues: CASSHQDRADDTQYF. CDR3 coding DNA: TGTGCCAGCAGCCATCAGGACAGGGCTGACGATACGCAGTATTTT.

The chain has TRBV15 and TRBJ1-1, with a possible D match to TRBD1 (6 bases). Looked up from germline, CDR1 is LNHNV and CDR2 is YYDKDF (reference sequence). The V end lost 8 bases, the J end lost 0 bases, and 16 bases lay between the germline ends. The CDR3 consists of 15 residues. The DNA of the CDR3 is TGTGCCACCTCAATTGCGGACAGCATGAACACTGAAGCTTTCTTT. This translates into CATSIADSMNTEAFF.

The chain couples TRBV19 to TRBJ2-1; TRBD2 matches 7 bases. This CDR3 is 18 amino acids long. The junction had 19 bases not matched to a gene; V was cut back by 3 bases and J by 8 bases. The V gene's germline CDR1 is LNHDA and CDR2 SQIVND (reference sequence). CDR3 sequence reads: CASSMRPYTSEFRDEQFF. DNA for the CDR3: TGTGCCAGTAGTATGCGCCCCTATACTAGCGAGTTTAGAGATGAGCAGTTCTTC.

J is TRBJ1-6 and V is TRBV5-4; a weak D match, TRBD1 (6 bases). V lost 10 bases and J lost 8, with 25 bases in between. Per germline, CDR1 SGHNT and CDR2 YYREEE (reference sequence). The CDR3 covers 16 residues. CDR3: CAVRGARGREDSPLHF. The CDR3 coding sequence is TGTGCCGTACGGGGGGCCAGGGGCAGGGAAGATTCACCCCTCCACTTT.

The genes are TRBV6-6 and TRBJ1-5; 7 nucleotides line up with TRBD1. This CDR3 has 16 residues. The J segment lost 2 bases and the V segment lost 6 bases, leaving 10 bases of the junction unmatched. The germline gives CDR1 MNHNY, CDR2 SVGAGI (reference sequence). The CDR3 is CASSLIQGPGNQPQHF. The CDR3 coding sequence is TGTGCCAGCAGCCTAATACAGGGGCCGGGCAATCAGCCCCAGCATTTT.

V usage is TRBV2 and J usage is TRBJ1-5, with 8 bases aligning to TRBD1. The CDR3 consists of 14 residues. Trimming cost V 6 bases and J 7 bases; bases outside gene matches: 8. Germline V gene sequence: CDR1 SNHLY, CDR2 FYNNEI. CDR3 residues: CASRNTGGIQPQHF. The CDR3 region has the DNA TGTGCCAGCAGAAACACAGGGGGAATACAGCCCCAGCATTTT.

The CDR3 nucleotides are TGTGCCAGCGCGACAGGGAATAGTCAGCCCCAGCATTTT. Translated: CASATGNSQPQHF. The chain employs TRBV2 and TRBJ1-5; 7 bases are a match to TRBD1. The V segment lost 8 bases and the J segment 6 bases; nucleotides outside the gene matches: 7. Germline loops: CDR1 SNHLY, CDR2 FYNNEI. CDR3 length equals 13 residues.

This chain joins TRBV2 and TRBJ2-7; D unresolved. The CDR3 contains 10 residues. The germline V and J ends were trimmed by 8 bases and 4 bases, with 6 bases remaining between them. Germline CDR1 SNHLY, CDR2 FYNNEI. CDR3 sequence (DNA): TGTGCCAGCGCGGAATACGAGCAGTACTTC. Its protein is CASAEYEQYF.

This clone was detected only once. The chain has TRBV15 and TRBJ1-2; TRBD1 matches 9 bases. Trimming removed 0 bases from V and 6 bases from J; junction bases left unmatched: 5. Germline V gene sequence: CDR1 LNHNV, CDR2 YYDKDF (reference sequence). This CDR3 spans 15 amino acids. CDR3 residues: CATSRDLTGGDGYTF. The DNA for the CDR3 is TGTGCCACCAGCAGAGATCTTACAGGGGGCGATGGCTACACCTTC.

The chain carries TRBV5-1 and TRBJ1-2, with a weak D call TRBD1 (5 bases). This CDR3 has 14 amino acids. CDR1 and CDR2 (germline): SGHRS, YFSETQ. Trimming cost V 1 base and J 8 bases, with 15 bases left between them. CDR3 DNA: TGCGCCAGCAGCTTGCAGGGCCCCGGTGAAGGCTACACCTTC. Residues: CASSLQGPGEGYTF. Filled out from reference TRBV5-1 and TRBJ1-2, the complete variable domain reads KAGVTQTPRYLIKTRGQQVTLSCSPISGHRSVSWYQQTPGQGLQFLFEYFSETQRNKGNFPGRFSGRQFSNSRSEMNVSTLELGDSALYLCASSLQGPGEGYTFGSGTRLTVV.

The chain is built from TRBV3-1 (or the pseudogene TRBV3-2) and TRBJ2-5, with 9 bases identical to TRBD2. The CDR3 has 15 residues. Looked up from germline, CDR1 is LGHDT and CDR2 is YNNKEL (reference sequence). V lost 4 bases, J lost 2 bases, and 5 bases stayed unmatched. The chain's CDR3 is CASSLAGGAQETQYF. For the CDR3, the DNA is TGTGCCAGCAGCCTGGCGGGGGGGGCTCAAGAGACCCAGTACTTC.

This chain uses TRBV4-1 with TRBJ1-6; no clear D. V lost 0 bases and J 1 base, leaving 7 bases between the germline ends. The CDR3 is 16 amino acids. Germline loops: CDR1 MGHRA, CDR2 YSYEKL. The CDR3 region has the DNA TGCGCCAGCAGCCAAGAATCAGAATCCTATAATTCACCCCTCCACTTT. Encoded protein: CASSQESESYNSPLHF.

The chain uses TRBV20-1 and TRBJ2-3; the D is unclear. Trimming removed 3 bases from V and 9 bases from J, with 7 bases in between. The CDR3 length is 10 residues. Germline CDR1 reads DFQATT; CDR2 reads SNEGSKA (reference sequence). This CDR3 reads CSASPQTQYF. The CDR3 nucleotides are TGCAGTGCTAGTCCCCAAACGCAGTATTTT.

This clone was counted a single time. The V and J genes are TRBV4-1 and TRBJ2-4, with D unresolved. The CDR3 has 16 residues. Germline V gives CDR1 MGHRA, CDR2 YSYEKL. Trimming shortened V by 0 bases and J by 6 bases, and 15 bases separated the two germline ends. CDR3 protein: CASSQDPGSEANIQYF. The CDR3 DNA sequence: TGCGCCAGCAGCCAAGACCCCGGCAGCGAGGCAAACATTCAGTACTTC.